This TCR beta chain was found in a study of Ad26.COV2.S vaccination and SARS-CoV-2 variants. CDR1 is SGHTA and CDR2 is FQGNSA in the germline V gene. Trimming stripped 2 bases from V and 1 base from J, with 6 bases between. The length of the CDR3 is 13 residues. The repertoire was sequenced with immunoSEQ multiplex PCR; TCRdb's copy has only in-frame clones and lacks some. The table records roughly 350,000 clones, 87% of them present only once. The treatment here: around 19 received Ad26.COV2.S at low or high dose, single or two shots; five or six received placebo; per-sample allocation not given. The study sampled participants on day 63 after the first vaccine or placebo injection.

The source of this sequence is a person aged 18 to 59 who received the Ad26.COV2.S COVID-19 vaccine or a placebo. The sequencing here drew on peripheral blood, taken in a trial of Ad26.COV2.S vaccine versus placebo. This rearrangement joins TRBV7-2 to TRBJ2-7, with D perhaps assigned TRBD1 or TRBD2 (5 bases each). The CDR3 here is CASSLWGSYEQYF. Written as DNA, the CDR3 is TGTGCCAGCAGCTTATGGGGGTCCTACGAGCAGTACTTC.